These 20 T cell receptor beta chains were all obtained from the same sample, sequenced in a study of blood T cells in healthy people across ages. A second about 6 to 12 cycle PCR used barcoded and J-beta primers. TCRdb fed the 5' RACE reads into MiXCR, producing one record per CDR3 protein. The sample contains about 1,500,000 distinct CDR3 sequences, 35% to 45% of which appear only once. The sequencing input was blood. These TCRs come from a young woman in good health.

The gene calls are TRBV7-9 and TRBJ2-1, with 12 bases fitting TRBD2. The length of the CDR3 is 16 residues. The V gene's germline CDR1 is SEHNR and CDR2 FQNEAQ (reference sequence). V dropped 4 bases and J dropped 6; count of bases not matched to a gene: 7. CDR3: CASSSMRTSGVNEQFF. CDR3 nucleotide sequence: TGTGCCAGCAGCTCTATGAGGACTAGCGGGGTCAATGAGCAGTTCTTC.

As regards this clonotype: This clone may be a read error of a much larger clone one base away. The chain links TRBV29-1 to TRBJ2-7; no definite D call. This CDR3 has 11 amino acids. Germline CDR1 reads SQVTM; CDR2 reads ANQGSEA. Written as DNA, the CDR3 is TGCGGCGTTGTTCAGCTCGGCGAGCAGTACTTC. This sequence encodes CGVVQLGEQYF.

The chain's CDR3 is CASSQEQASALTDTQYF. The DNA of the CDR3 is TGCGCCAGCAGCCAAGAACAGGCAAGCGCCCTCACAGATACGCAGTATTTT. This chain connects TRBV4-1 to TRBJ2-3; tentative D call: TRBD1 (5 bases). Trimming stripped 0 bases from V and 2 bases from J, with 15 bases between. Looked up from germline, CDR1 is MGHRA and CDR2 is YSYEKL. The CDR3 has 17 amino acids.

The chain combines TRBV20-1 with TRBJ2-1; D remains ambiguous. Germline CDR1 reads DFQATT; CDR2 reads SNEGSKA (reference sequence). V was clipped by 5 bases and J by 2 bases, with 13 bases between them. The CDR3 totals 14 residues. As DNA, the CDR3 is TGCAGTGCTTTCCTAGTTAACCCCTACAATGAGCAGTTCTTC. Its translation is CSAFLVNPYNEQFF.

This chain links TRBV9 with TRBJ1-1, with a weak D call TRBD1 (5 bases). Germline CDR1 is SGDLS and CDR2 is YYNGEE. There are 16 residues in the CDR3. Between the trimmed V and J ends, which lost 3 bases and 1 base, there was a span of 16 bases. The CDR3 bases are TGTGCCAGCAGCGAGACAGTGACTCCCGGGAACACTGAAGCTTTCTTT. Residues: CASSETVTPGNTEAFF.

This clonotype was observed a few times. V usage is TRBV9 and J usage is TRBJ2-1; possibly TRBD2 for D (5 bases). Germline assignment: CDR1 SGDLS and CDR2 YYNGEE. The CDR3 contains 17 residues. Trimming shortened V by 4 bases and J by 0 bases, and 17 bases separated the two germline ends. Here the CDR3 DNA reads TGTGCCAGCAGCCCCTTCGGCTCGGACTCCTCCTACAATGAGCAGTTCTTC. Translating gives CASSPFGSDSSYNEQFF.

The J gene is TRBJ2-3, the V gene TRBV20-1; D gene unclear. Germline V CDR1 and CDR2: DFQATT, SNEGSKA (reference sequence). V lost 2 bases to trimming and J lost 2 bases, with 14 bases between them. CDR3 length equals 15 residues. The CDR3 protein is CSARSSVGITDTQYF. The DNA of the CDR3 is TGCAGTGCTAGATCATCGGTGGGGATCACAGATACGCAGTATTTT.

This clonotype was observed a handful of times. The CDR3 here is CASSLGGGAGYGYTF. The CDR3 DNA reads TGTGCCAGCAGCTTAGGAGGGGGCGCAGGCTATGGCTACACCTTC. The chain joins TRBV7-3 to TRBJ1-2; 7 bases agree with TRBD1. From germline, CDR1 is SGHTA and CDR2 FQGTGA. The CDR3 runs to 15 residues. Trimming at V came to 2 bases and at J to 4 bases, leaving 7 bases not matched to a gene.

This clonotype was observed many times. The chain couples TRBV29-1 to TRBJ2-5; a weak D match, TRBD2 (5 bases). This CDR3 comprises 14 residues. Trimming took off 4 bases at V and 0 bases at J, with 12 bases between the two ends. Germline V lookup: CDR1 SQVTM, CDR2 ANQGSEA. CDR3: CSVGLHGNQETQYF. CDR3 coding DNA: TGCAGCGTTGGCCTCCACGGGAACCAAGAGACCCAGTACTTC.

The sample holds a few counts of this clonotype. This chain links TRBV30 with TRBJ2-3; D is undetermined. Trimming stripped 0 bases from V and 3 bases from J, with 4 bases between. The length of the CDR3 is 12 residues. Germline lookup yields CDR1 GTSNPN and CDR2 SVGIG (reference sequence). This chain's CDR3 is CAWSVSTDTQYF. CDR3 bases: TGTGCCTGGAGTGTTAGTACAGATACGCAGTATTTT.

The chain carries TRBV4-1 and TRBJ2-1, with 9 positions matching TRBD1. V was pared by 0 bases and J by 4 bases, with 4 bases of the junction left unmatched. The length of the CDR3 is 16 residues. CDR1 is MGHRA, CDR2 YSYEKL, per germline. The DNA of the CDR3 is TGCGCCAGCAGCCAAGACCGGACAGGGGAATACAATGAGCAGTTCTTC. As protein: CASSQDRTGEYNEQFF.

V and J are TRBV29-1 and TRBJ2-7; D gene unclear. CDR3 length: 11 amino acids. Trimming removed 5 bases at V and 0 bases at J, with 5 bases between. Germline V CDR1 and CDR2: SQVTM, ANQGSEA. The CDR3 sequence: CSVRSSYEQYF. DNA of the CDR3: TGCAGCGTTCGAAGCTCCTACGAGCAGTACTTC.

This clonotype was detected only a few times. The chain combines TRBV25-1 with TRBJ2-2; no clear D gene. The CDR3 has 15 residues. Germline V CDR1 and CDR2: MGHDK, SYGVNS. Trimming stripped 6 bases from V and 5 bases from J, with 16 bases between. The CDR3 loop reads CASSNSGHGTGELFF. DNA of the CDR3: TGTGCCAGCAGCAACAGTGGGCATGGGACCGGGGAGCTGTTTTTT.

This clonotype has only a few counts. The V call is TRBV2, the J call TRBJ2-3; D may be TRBD1 (5 bases). The CDR3 totals 14 residues. Trimming removed 8 bases from V and 1 base from J, with 13 bases in between. Germline CDR1 is SNHLY and CDR2 is FYNNEI. The CDR3 here is CASGRAPGTDTQYF. The CDR3 DNA sequence: TGTGCCAGCGGCAGGGCCCCCGGCACAGATACGCAGTATTTT.

CDR3 sequence: CASSPPTGGNPVHEQFF. The CDR3 DNA follows: TGTGCCAGCAGCCCTCCCACGGGGGGTAATCCGGTCCATGAGCAGTTCTTC. The chain combines TRBV27 with TRBJ2-1, with 7 positions matching TRBD2. Germline V lookup: CDR1 MNHEY, CDR2 SMNVEV (reference sequence). The length of the CDR3 is 17 residues. Germline trimming cut 6 bases from V and 8 bases from J; bases unmatched to any gene: 19.

This clonotype was counted a few times. The V and J genes are TRBV6-5 and TRBJ1-1; 8 bases map to TRBD1. V was pared by 6 bases and J by 4 bases, with 4 bases of the junction left unmatched. CDR1 and CDR2 from the germline V gene are MNHEY and SVGAGI. The CDR3 is 13 amino acids. CDR3 DNA sequence: TGTGCCAGCAGGGCCGGACAGGGCACTGAAGCTTTCTTT. Translating it yields CASRAGQGTEAFF.

The V gene is TRBV27, the J gene TRBJ1-1; weak D call: TRBD1 (5 bases). The CDR3 is 14 amino acids. V lost 5 bases and J 5 bases, leaving 15 bases between the germline ends. Germline V gives CDR1 MNHEY, CDR2 SMNVEV (reference sequence). CDR3 loop: CASSAPREGTEAFF. For the CDR3, the DNA is TGTGCCAGCAGTGCTCCCAGGGAAGGGACTGAAGCTTTCTTT.

The genes are TRBV12-3 or TRBV12-4 and TRBJ2-3; D possibly matches TRBD1 or TRBD2 (5 bases each). Trimming took off 8 bases at V and 5 bases at J, with 17 bases between the two ends. CDR3 length equals 14 residues. CDR3 sequence reads: CASAMGVFIDTQYF. For the CDR3, the DNA is TGTGCCAGCGCAATGGGGGTTTTCATAGATACGCAGTATTTT.

The chain links TRBV15 to TRBJ1-5; D ambiguous. This CDR3 has 16 amino acids. Germline V gene data show CDR1 as LNHNV and CDR2 as YYDKDF (reference sequence). Trimming stripped 4 bases from V and 0 bases from J, with 13 bases between. CDR3 in DNA: TGTGCCACCAGCAACAGAAGGCTGGATAGCAATCAGCCCCAGCATTTT. It yields the protein CATSNRRLDSNQPQHF.

The chain joins TRBV20-1 to TRBJ1-2; D is uncertain. The V gene lost 3 bases and the J gene lost 2 bases, with 7 bases spanning the gap. The CDR3 covers 12 residues. Germline CDR1 is DFQATT and CDR2 is SNEGSKA (reference sequence). The CDR3 reads CSASLENYGYTF. The CDR3 DNA sequence: TGCAGTGCTAGTTTGGAGAACTATGGCTACACCTTC.